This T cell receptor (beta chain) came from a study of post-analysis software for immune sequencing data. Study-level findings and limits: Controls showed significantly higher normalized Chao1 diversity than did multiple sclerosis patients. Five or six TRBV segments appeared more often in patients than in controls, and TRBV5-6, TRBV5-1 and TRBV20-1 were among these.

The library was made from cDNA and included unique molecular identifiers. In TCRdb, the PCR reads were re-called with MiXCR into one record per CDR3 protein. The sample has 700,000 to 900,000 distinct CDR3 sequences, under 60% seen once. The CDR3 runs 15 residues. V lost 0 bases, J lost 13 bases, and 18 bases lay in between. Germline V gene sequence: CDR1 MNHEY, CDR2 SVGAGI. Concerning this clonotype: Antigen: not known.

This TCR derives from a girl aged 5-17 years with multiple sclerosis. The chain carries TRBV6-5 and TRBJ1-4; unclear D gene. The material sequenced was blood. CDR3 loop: CASSYSRGLERRLFF. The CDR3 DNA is TGTGCCAGCAGTTACTCGCGTGGACTGGAGCGTCGACTGTTTTTT.